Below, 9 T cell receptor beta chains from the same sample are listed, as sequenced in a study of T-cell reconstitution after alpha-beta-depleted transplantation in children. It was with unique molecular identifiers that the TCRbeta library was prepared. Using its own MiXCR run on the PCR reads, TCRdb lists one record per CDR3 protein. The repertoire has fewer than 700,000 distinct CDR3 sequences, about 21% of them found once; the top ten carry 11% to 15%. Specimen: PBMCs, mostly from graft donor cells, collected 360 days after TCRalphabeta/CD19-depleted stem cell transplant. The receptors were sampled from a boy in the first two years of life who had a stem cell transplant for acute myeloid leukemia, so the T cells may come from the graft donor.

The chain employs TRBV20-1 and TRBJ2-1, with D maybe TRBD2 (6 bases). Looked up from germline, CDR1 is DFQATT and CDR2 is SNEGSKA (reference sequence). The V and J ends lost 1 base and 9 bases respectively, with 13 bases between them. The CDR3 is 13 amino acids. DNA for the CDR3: TGCAGTGCTAGAGGTTTCCTCGGGGGTGAGCAGTTCTTC. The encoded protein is CSARGFLGGEQFF.

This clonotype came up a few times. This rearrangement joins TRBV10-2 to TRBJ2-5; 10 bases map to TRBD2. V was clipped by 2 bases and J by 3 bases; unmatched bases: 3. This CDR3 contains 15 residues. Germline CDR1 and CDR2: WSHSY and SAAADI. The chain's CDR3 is CASSELAGVEETQYF. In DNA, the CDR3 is TGCGCCAGCAGTGAGCTAGCGGGGGTGGAAGAGACCCAGTACTTC.

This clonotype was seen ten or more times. For the CDR3, the DNA is TGTGCCAGCAGTTACGGGGACATCACAGATACGCAGTATTTT. As protein: CASSYGDITDTQYF. The chain has TRBV6-5 and TRBJ2-3, with D perhaps TRBD1 (6 bases). Trimming left V 2 bases short and J 2 bases short, with 8 bases between. Germline CDR1 and CDR2: MNHEY and SVGAGI. The CDR3 totals 14 residues.

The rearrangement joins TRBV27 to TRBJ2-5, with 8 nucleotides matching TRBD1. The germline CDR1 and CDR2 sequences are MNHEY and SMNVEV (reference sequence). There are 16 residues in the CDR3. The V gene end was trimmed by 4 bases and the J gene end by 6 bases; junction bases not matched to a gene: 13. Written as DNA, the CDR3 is TGTGCCAGCAGTTCGCCCGGGACAGGAATTGGAAAGACCCAGTACTTC. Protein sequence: CASSSPGTGIGKTQYF.

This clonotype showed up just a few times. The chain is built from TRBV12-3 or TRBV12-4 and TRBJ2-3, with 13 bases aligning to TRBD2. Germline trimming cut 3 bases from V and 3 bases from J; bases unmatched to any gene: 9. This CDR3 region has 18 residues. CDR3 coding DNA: TGTGCCAGCAGTTTTACGACTAGCGGGGGGCCTTCGACAGATACGCAGTATTTT. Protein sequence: CASSFTTSGGPSTDTQYF.

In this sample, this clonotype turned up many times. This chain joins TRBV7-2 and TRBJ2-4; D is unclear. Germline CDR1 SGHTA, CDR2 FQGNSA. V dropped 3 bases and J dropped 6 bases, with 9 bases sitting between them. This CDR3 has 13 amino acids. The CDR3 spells CASSLGRTNIQYF. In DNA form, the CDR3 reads TGTGCCAGCAGCTTGGGCAGGACAAACATTCAGTACTTC.

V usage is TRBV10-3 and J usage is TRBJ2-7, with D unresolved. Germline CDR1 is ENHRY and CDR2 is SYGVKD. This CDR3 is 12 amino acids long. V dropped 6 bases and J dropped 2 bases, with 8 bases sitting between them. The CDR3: CAISRQTYEQYV. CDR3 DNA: TGTGCCATCAGCCGGCAGACCTACGAGCAGTACGTC.

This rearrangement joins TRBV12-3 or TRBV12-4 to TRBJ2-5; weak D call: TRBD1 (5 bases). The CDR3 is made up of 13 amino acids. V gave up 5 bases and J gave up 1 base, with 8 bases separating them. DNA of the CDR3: TGTGCCAGCAGTCCGGACACCCAAGAGACCCAGTACTTC. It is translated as CASSPDTQETQYF.

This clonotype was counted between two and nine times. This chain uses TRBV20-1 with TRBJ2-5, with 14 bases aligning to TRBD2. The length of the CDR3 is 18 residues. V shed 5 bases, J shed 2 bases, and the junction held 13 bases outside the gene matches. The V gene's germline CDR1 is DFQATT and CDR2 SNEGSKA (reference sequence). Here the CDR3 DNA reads TGCAGTGCTCATATCCCCGGACTAGCGGGGGGCGGGCAAGAGACCCAGTACTTC. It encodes CSAHIPGLAGGGQETQYF.